This T cell receptor beta chain was obtained from a study of T cells in Graves' hyperthyroidism and ophthalmopathy. TCR beta CDR3 sequences were amplified from RNA transcripts. Using the HTBI primer set, a first-round RT-PCR was run on the TCR CDR3. MiXCR was run by TCRdb on the multiplex PCR reads, yielding one entry per CDR3 protein. The sample consists of hundreds of thousands of distinct CDR3 sequences, around a fifth of them appearing once. The study's findings and limits: A 13 V-J signature model discriminated ophthalmopathy versus stable hyperthyroidism.

This clonotype was counted a few times. The antigen remains unidentified. The CDR3 extends over 14 amino acids. The germline CDR1 and CDR2 sequences are DFQATT and SNEGSKA (reference sequence). Trimming cost V 3 bases and J 0 bases, with 12 bases left between them. The chain carries TRBV20-1 and TRBJ2-7, with D possibly TRBD2 on 5 matching bases. This clonotype originated in a woman in her 70s with Graves' ophthalmopathy. Specimen: blood. CDR3 protein: CSARRTYSSYEQYF. CDR3 bases: TGCAGTGCTAGGCGGACTTACAGCTCCTACGAGCAGTACTTC.